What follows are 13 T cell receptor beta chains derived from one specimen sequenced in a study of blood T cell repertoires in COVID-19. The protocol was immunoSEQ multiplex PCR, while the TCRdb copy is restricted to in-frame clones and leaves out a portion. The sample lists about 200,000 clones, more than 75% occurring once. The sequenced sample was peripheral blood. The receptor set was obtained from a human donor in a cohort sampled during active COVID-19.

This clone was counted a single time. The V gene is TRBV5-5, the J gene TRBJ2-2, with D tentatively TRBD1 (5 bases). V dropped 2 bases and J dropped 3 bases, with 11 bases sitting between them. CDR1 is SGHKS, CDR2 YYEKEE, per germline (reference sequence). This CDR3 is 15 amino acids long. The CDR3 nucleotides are TGTGCCAGCAGCTTTCATCCAGGGTACACCGGGGAGCTGTTTTTT. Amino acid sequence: CASSFHPGYTGELFF.

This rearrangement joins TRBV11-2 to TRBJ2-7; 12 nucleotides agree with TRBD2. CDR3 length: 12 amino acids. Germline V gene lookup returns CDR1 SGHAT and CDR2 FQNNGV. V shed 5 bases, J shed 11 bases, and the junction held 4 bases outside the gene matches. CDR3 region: CASSQPSGGEYF. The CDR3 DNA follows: TGTGCCAGCAGCCAACCTAGCGGGGGGGAGTACTTC.

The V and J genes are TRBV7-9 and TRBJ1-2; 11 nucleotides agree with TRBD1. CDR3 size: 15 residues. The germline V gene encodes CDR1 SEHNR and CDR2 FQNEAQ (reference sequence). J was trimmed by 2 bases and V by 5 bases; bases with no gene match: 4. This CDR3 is CASSKRTGGNYGYTF. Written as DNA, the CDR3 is TGTGCCAGCAGCAAGAGGACAGGGGGCAACTATGGCTACACCTTC.

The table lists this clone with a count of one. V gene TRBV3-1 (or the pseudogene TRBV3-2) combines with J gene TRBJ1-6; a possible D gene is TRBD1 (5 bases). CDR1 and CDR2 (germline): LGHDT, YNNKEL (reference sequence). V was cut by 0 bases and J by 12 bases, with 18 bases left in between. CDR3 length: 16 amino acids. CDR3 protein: CASSQDRGATGGPLHF. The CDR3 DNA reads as TGTGCCAGCAGCCAAGATCGGGGAGCCACCGGGGGACCCCTCCACTTT.

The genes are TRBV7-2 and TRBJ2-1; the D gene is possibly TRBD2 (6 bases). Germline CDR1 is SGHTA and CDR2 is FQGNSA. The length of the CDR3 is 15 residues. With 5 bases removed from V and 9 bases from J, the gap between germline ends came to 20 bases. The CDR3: CASSPLRGTGSEQFF. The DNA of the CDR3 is TGTGCCAGCAGCCCGCTTCGCGGGACTGGTAGTGAGCAGTTCTTC. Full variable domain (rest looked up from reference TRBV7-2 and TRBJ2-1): GAGVSQSPSNKVTEKGKDVELRCDPISGHTALYWYRQSLGQGLEFLIYFQGNSAPDKSGLPSDRFSAERTGGSVSTLTIQRTQQEDSAVYLCASSPLRGTGSEQFFGPGTRLTVL.

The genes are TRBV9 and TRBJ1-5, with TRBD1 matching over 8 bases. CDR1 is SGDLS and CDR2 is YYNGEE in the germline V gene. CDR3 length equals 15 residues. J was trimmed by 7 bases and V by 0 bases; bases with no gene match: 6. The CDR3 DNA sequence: TGTGCCAGCAGCGTAGCTCCGGACAGGGAACAGCCCCAGCATTTT. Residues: CASSVAPDREQPQHF.

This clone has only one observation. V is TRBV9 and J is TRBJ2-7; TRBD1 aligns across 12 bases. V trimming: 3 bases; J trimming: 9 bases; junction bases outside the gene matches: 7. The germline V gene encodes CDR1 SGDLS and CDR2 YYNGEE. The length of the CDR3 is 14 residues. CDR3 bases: TGTGCCAGCAGCGCCGGGACAGGGGGCGCGATGCAGTACTTC. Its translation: CASSAGTGGAMQYF.

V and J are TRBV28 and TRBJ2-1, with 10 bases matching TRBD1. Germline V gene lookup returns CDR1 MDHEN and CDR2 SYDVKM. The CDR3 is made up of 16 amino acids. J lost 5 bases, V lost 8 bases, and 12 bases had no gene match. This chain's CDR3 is CASSSPGTGAHNEQFF. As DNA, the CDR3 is TGTGCCAGCTCCAGCCCGGGGACAGGGGCCCACAATGAGCAGTTCTTC.

CDR3 amino acids: CASSIGTGANTGELFF. The DNA of the CDR3 is TGCGCCAGCAGCATAGGGACAGGGGCCAACACCGGGGAGCTGTTTTTT. The rearrangement uses TRBV10-1 and TRBJ2-2; 10 bases line up with TRBD1. The CDR3 covers 16 residues. In germline, CDR1 is WNHNN, CDR2 SYGVQD (reference sequence). V lost 6 bases, J lost 2 bases, and 6 bases stayed unmatched.

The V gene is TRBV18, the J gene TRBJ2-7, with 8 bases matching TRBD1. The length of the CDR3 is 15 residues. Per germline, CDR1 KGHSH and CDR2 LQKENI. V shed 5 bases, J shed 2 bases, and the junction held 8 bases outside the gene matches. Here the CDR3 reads CASSAGTGGPYEQYF. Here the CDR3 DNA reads TGTGCCAGCTCAGCCGGGACAGGAGGGCCCTACGAGCAGTACTTC.

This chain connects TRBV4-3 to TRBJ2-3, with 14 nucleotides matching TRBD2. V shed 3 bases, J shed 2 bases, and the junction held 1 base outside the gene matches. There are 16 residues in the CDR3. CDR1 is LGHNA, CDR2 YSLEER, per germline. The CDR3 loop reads CASSQGLAGVTDTQYF. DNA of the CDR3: TGCGCCAGCAGCCAGGGACTAGCGGGGGTCACAGATACGCAGTATTTT.

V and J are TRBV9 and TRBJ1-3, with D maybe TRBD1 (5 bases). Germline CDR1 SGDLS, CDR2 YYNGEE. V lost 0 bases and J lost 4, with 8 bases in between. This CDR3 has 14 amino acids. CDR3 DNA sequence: TGTGCCAGCAGCGTAGCCGCAGGGGGAAACACCATATATTTT. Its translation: CASSVAAGGNTIYF.

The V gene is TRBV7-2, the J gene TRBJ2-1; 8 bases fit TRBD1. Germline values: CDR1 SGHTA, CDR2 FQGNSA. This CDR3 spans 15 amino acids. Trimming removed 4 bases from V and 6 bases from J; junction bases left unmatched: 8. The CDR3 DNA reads TGTGCCAGCAGCTACCGGACAGGGCGTAGCAATGAGCAGTTCTTC. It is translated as CASSYRTGRSNEQFF.